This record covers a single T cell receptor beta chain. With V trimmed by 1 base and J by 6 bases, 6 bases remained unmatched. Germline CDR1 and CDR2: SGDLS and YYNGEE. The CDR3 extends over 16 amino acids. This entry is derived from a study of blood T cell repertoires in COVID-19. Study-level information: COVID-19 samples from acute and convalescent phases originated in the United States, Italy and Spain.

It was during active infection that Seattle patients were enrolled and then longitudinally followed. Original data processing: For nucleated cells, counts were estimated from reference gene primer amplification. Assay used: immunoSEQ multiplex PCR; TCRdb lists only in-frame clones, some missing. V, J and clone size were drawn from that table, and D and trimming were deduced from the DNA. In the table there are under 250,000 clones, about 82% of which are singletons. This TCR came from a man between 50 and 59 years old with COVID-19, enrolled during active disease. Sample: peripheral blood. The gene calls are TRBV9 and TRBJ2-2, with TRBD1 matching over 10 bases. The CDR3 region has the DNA TGTGCCAGCAGCGTACTAGGGACAGGGGTTGCCGGGGAGCTGTTTTTT. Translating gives CASSVLGTGVAGELFF.